This T cell receptor (beta chain) was identified during a study of radiation and T cells in renal cell carcinoma. Regarding time point: blood 2 weeks post-SBRT. Documented treatment: 15 Gy SBRT to primary tumor, nephrectomy 4 weeks later. The assay was immunoSEQ multiplex PCR, and TCRdb's table has in-frame clones only and misses some. The sample contains 150,000 to 190,000 clones, roughly 87% of which appear only once. Specimen: blood, collected from a patient whose treatment included radiotherapy and nephrectomy. This TCR was sampled from a woman between 50 and 59 years old with renal cell carcinoma.

The CDR3 here is CASSIVGVAAKNIQYF. The CDR3 nucleotides read TGTGCCAGTAGTATCGTGGGAGTAGCGGCGAAAAACATTCAGTACTTC. The chain links TRBV19 to TRBJ2-4; D possibly corresponds to TRBD2 (6 bases). The CDR3 consists of 16 residues. CDR1 is LNHDA and CDR2 is SQIVND in the germline V gene (reference sequence). Trimming stripped 3 bases from V and 4 bases from J, with 16 bases between.